This entry describes one TCR beta chain. This record belongs to a study of T cell changes during pregnancy in multiple sclerosis. CDR1 is GTSNPN, CDR2 SVGIG, per germline (reference sequence). V shed 2 bases and J 5 bases; nucleotides not matched to a gene: 5. The CDR3 extends over 14 amino acids. Repertoires were generated with immunoSEQ multiplex PCR, while TCRdb's copy carries only in-frame clones and drops some. The table lists 70,000 to 95,000 clones, approximately 94% of them singletons, with approximately 2.2% in the top ten. The clonotype comes from a female donor with multiple sclerosis, enrolled in a pregnancy study. This specimen consisted of peripheral blood, obtained in the third trimester of pregnancy. The rearrangement joins TRBV30 to TRBJ1-5, with 8 positions matching TRBD1. Here the CDR3 reads CAWSLAGGDQPQHF. Written as DNA, the CDR3 is TGTGCCTGGAGTTTGGCAGGGGGCGATCAGCCCCAGCATTTT.